The clone carrying this T cell receptor (beta chain) was detected many times. The target antigen is unknown. TCRdb reprocessed the 5' RACE reads with MiXCR, giving one entry per CDR3 protein. The profile shows 2,500 or so distinct CDR3 sequences, approximately 1.5% of them singletons. As to time point: sample taken at primary tumor resection. Tumor, nontumor lung or frozen PBMC supplied whole RNA, sequenced without sorting. The data were taken from a study of spatial heterogeneity in lung cancer. Across the whole study: There were consistently more beta-chain sequences detected than alpha-chain sequences. General study findings and limits: Tumors with more nonsynonymous mutations had more expanded intratumoral alpha and beta TCRs. Ubiquitous and regional nonsynonymous mutations were tracked by counts of ubiquitous and regional expanded TCRs, respectively.

Germline CDR1 reads LGHDT; CDR2 reads YNNKEL (reference sequence). V lost 3 bases to trimming and J lost 9 bases, with 17 bases between them. The CDR3 sequence is 14 residues long. The receptor was isolated from a male donor with early-stage non-small cell lung cancer. Material: lung tumor tissue, obtained at surgery. The chain employs TRBV3-1 and TRBJ1-2; no clear D gene. The CDR3 sequence is CASSHNGAPLSYTF. Here the CDR3 DNA reads TGTGCCAGCAGCCATAACGGCGCACCCTTAAGCTACACCTTC.